The clone carrying this T cell receptor (beta chain) was detected only a few times. Its antigen is undetermined. The sample belongs to a study of radiotherapy plus CTLA-4 blockade in lung cancer. In the study overall: There were objective responses in approximately 20% of patients, and around 32% had disease control. Study-level findings and limits: There was expansion of tumor-derived TCR clones in blood after radiotherapy plus ipilimumab.

Libraries were prepared by immunoSEQ multiplex PCR; TCRdb keeps only in-frame clonotypes and omits some of them. The sample lists approximately 40,000 clones, roughly 80% occurring once. Germline trimming cut 6 bases from V and 1 base from J; bases unmatched to any gene: 8. Germline V gives CDR1 SNHLY, CDR2 FYNNEI. The CDR3 runs to 15 residues. The receptor comes from a human donor with non-small cell lung cancer whose response to radiotherapy plus ipilimumab could not be evaluated. This material consisted of peripheral blood, taken from a patient treated with radiotherapy plus ipilimumab. The rearrangement links TRBV2 to TRBJ1-2; 7 bases are shared with TRBD1. CDR3 DNA: TGTGCCAGCAGGGATCAGGGGGTCCTTAACTATGGCTACACCTTC. It encodes CASRDQGVLNYGYTF.